A selection of T cell receptor beta chains follows, all from one sample in a study of T cell repertoires in cytomegalovirus infection. These receptors have no known antigen. TCRdb re-analysed the reads in MiXCR, keeping a single row per CDR3 protein. There are hundreds of thousands of distinct CDR3 sequences in the sample; about 42% occur only once, and about 41% lies in the top ten. The material sequenced was cultured PBMCs, taken from culture after CMV antigen stimulation. These receptors all stem from a human donor in good health (CMV status not recorded). Some clones in this sample may be carry-over from other donors' samples. Both conserved end residues are part of each CDR3. A D gene is named only where the DNA matches it firmly. A clone size is listed for some rows: how often the clone was seen (once, few, many), or a class if it is expanded.

d_call j_call v_call clone_size cdr3_aa cdr3_nt
NA TRBJ2-3 TRBV6-1 NA CASSPTPTAPLDTQYF TGTGCCAGCAGCCCTACACCGACGGCCCCGCTAGATACGCAGTATTTT
TRBD1 TRBJ1-1 TRBV11-3 NA CASSSGQGNEAFF TGTGCCAGCAGCTCGGGACAGGGGAATGAAGCTTTCTTT
TRBD1 TRBJ1-2 TRBV5-6 NA CASSLRGPNRGDGYTF TGTGCCAGCAGCTTGAGGGGCCCGAACAGGGGGGATGGCTACACCTTC
TRBD1 TRBJ2-7 TRBV28 NA CASSLWKRDSEQYF TGTGCCAGCAGTTTATGGAAGAGGGACAGTGAGCAGTACTTC
NA TRBJ1-2 TRBV6-8 few CASSYSGSSYYGYTF TGTGCCAGCAGTTACTCGGGGTCGTCTTACTATGGCTACACCTTC
NA TRBJ2-5 TRBV4-2 NA CASSQGGDQETQYF TGTGCCAGCAGCCAAGGGGGGGACCAAGAGACCCAGTACTTC
TRBD1 TRBJ1-3 TRBV28 many CAAGGLLGNTIYF TGTGCCGCAGGGGGGCTCTTAGGAAACACCATATATTTT
TRBD1 TRBJ1-5 TRBV6-1 NA CASSEGRGTGAFSNQPQHF TGTGCCAGCAGTGAAGGACGGGGGACAGGGGCGTTCAGCAATCAGCCCCAGCATTTT
NA TRBJ1-1 TRBV29-1 NA CSVVGGRKAFF TGCAGCGTTGTTGGGGGACGAAAAGCTTTCTTT
TRBD1 TRBJ2-3 TRBV18 NA CASSPEGQGGTDTQYF TGTGCCAGCTCACCCGAAGGACAGGGTGGCACAGATACGCAGTATTTT
NA TRBJ1-3 TRBV2 once CASLPTSGGNTIYF TGTGCCAGCCTCCCGACTTCAGGAGGAAACACCATATATTTT
NA TRBJ1-1 TRBV4-1 few CASSHGLRVRNTEAFF TGCGCCAGCAGCCATGGCCTCCGGGTAAGGAACACTGAAGCTTTCTTT
NA TRBJ2-5 TRBV6-1 NA CASSERGSGQETQYF TGTGCCAGCAGTGAAAGGGGTTCGGGACAAGAGACCCAGTACTTC
NA TRBJ1-2 TRBV12-3/TRBV12-4 NA CASSPYPGYTF TGTGCCAGCAGTCCTTATCCTGGCTACACCTTC
NA TRBJ2-7 TRBV28 NA CASSYGTLGYYEQYF TGTGCCAGCAGCTACGGGACCTTGGGTTACTACGAGCAGTACTTC
NA TRBJ1-4 TRBV7-9 few CASAPWRPNEKLFF TGTGCCAGCGCTCCCTGGAGACCGAATGAAAAACTGTTTTTT
NA TRBJ1-4 TRBV4-1 NA CASSRRSRLDNEKLFF TGCGCCAGCAGCCGGCGGTCCAGGTTAGACAATGAAAAACTGTTTTTT
TRBD1 TRBJ1-5 TRBV7-2 many CASSPNLSRGGNQPQHF TGTGCCAGCAGCCCTAATCTATCCAGGGGGGGAAATCAGCCCCAGCATTTT
NA TRBJ2-1 TRBV6-1 few CASTRRGDNEQFF TGTGCCAGCACACGCAGGGGGGACAATGAGCAGTTCTTC
NA TRBJ2-3 TRBV9 NA CASSAQPDSDTQYF TGTGCCAGCAGCGCGCAGCCGGACTCAGATACGCAGTATTTT
NA TRBJ1-2 TRBV12-3/TRBV12-4 few CASSYRVTYGYTF TGTGCCAGCAGTTACAGGGTGACCTATGGCTACACCTTC
NA TRBJ2-7 TRBV10-3 NA CAISESGGGYEQYF TGTGCCATCAGTGAGTCGGGAGGCGGCTACGAGCAGTACTTC
TRBD2 TRBJ2-1 TRBV15 NA CATSRGKAGGYNEQFF TGTGCCACCAGCAGAGGGAAGGCGGGAGGATACAATGAGCAATTCTTC
NA TRBJ2-1 TRBV9 few CASSPHSWGAVREQFF TGTGCCAGCAGCCCCCATTCGTGGGGCGCGGTTCGGGAGCAGTTCTTC
NA TRBJ2-3 TRBV4-2 once CASSQGRGAGDTQYF TGTGCCAGCAGCCAAGGACGTGGGGCGGGTGATACGCAGTATTTT
NA TRBJ1-1 TRBV7-2 NA CASSQSNPTEAFF TGTGCCAGCAGCCAGAGTAATCCCACTGAAGCTTTCTTT
TRBD1 TRBJ1-1 TRBV7-9 few CASSTQDRGTEAFF TGTGCCAGCAGCACTCAGGACAGGGGAACTGAAGCTTTCTTT
TRBD1 TRBJ1-2 TRBV7-2 NA CASSEGQANYGYTF TGTGCCAGCAGCGAAGGACAGGCTAACTATGGCTACACCTTC
NA TRBJ1-2 TRBV10-3 NA CAISARDRAWGYTF TGTGCCATCAGTGCTCGGGACCGAGCGTGGGGCTACACCTTC
TRBD2 TRBJ2-2 TRBV7-9 NA CASSLGSLAGATFF TGTGCCAGCAGCTTAGGATCTCTAGCGGGGGCTACGTTTTTT
NA TRBJ1-1 TRBV11-2 few CASSLYVGLTEAFF TGTGCCAGCAGCTTATATGTGGGGCTCACTGAAGCTTTCTTT
TRBD2 TRBJ2-3 TRBV7-6 NA CASSSPGGEGITDTQYF TGTGCCAGCAGCAGCCCGGGGGGGGAAGGGATCACAGATACGCAGTATTTT
NA TRBJ2-1 TRBV7-2 NA CASSAKDYEQFF TGTGCCAGCAGCGCCAAGGATTATGAGCAGTTCTTC